This is a list of T cell receptor beta chains from one sample in a study of identical twins' blood T cells. Via MiXCR, TCRdb re-called the 5' RACE reads, giving one row per CDR3 protein. The sample shows fewer than 450,000 distinct CDR3 sequences, around 30% of them seen only once. The sequenced material came from PBMCs. These TCRs come from a woman aged 18 to 50 in good health. CDR3s include the opening cysteine and the closing phenylalanine or tryptophan. The order of the fields is J gene, V gene, clone size, D gene, CDR3 protein, CDR3 DNA. A D gene is named only where the DNA matches it firmly. Expanded clones are given a class, and other clones once, few, many or no size at all.

j_gene: TRBJ1-1
v_gene: TRBV11-2
abundance: few
d_gene: NA
CDR3aa: CASNGTPNTEAFF
CDR3nt: TGTGCCAGCAACGGGACACCGAACACTGAAGCTTTCTTT

j_gene: TRBJ1-4
v_gene: TRBV5-7
abundance: NA
d_gene: NA
CDR3aa: CASSVAGQLHATNEKLFF
CDR3nt: TGTGCCAGCAGTGTGGCGGGGCAGCTACACGCAACTAATGAAAAACTGTTTTTT

j_gene: TRBJ2-1
v_gene: TRBV27
abundance: few
d_gene: TRBD1
CDR3aa: CASSHDRGEQFF
CDR3nt: TGTGCCAGCAGCCACGACAGGGGTGAGCAGTTCTTC

j_gene: TRBJ1-4
v_gene: TRBV6-1
abundance: few
d_gene: TRBD1
CDR3aa: CASGGTANEKLFF
CDR3nt: TGTGCCAGCGGGGGGACAGCTAATGAAAAACTGTTTTTT

j_gene: TRBJ2-5
v_gene: TRBV20-1
abundance: NA
d_gene: TRBD2
CDR3aa: CSATPLAGGPGETQYF
CDR3nt: TGCAGTGCTACGCCCCTAGCGGGAGGCCCTGGAGAGACCCAGTACTTC

j_gene: TRBJ2-7
v_gene: TRBV7-8
abundance: NA
d_gene: NA
CDR3aa: CAIKRWQGPSYEQYF
CDR3nt: TGTGCTATCAAAAGGTGGCAGGGGCCCTCCTACGAGCAGTACTTC

j_gene: TRBJ1-2
v_gene: TRBV6-5
abundance: NA
d_gene: TRBD1
CDR3aa: CASSKYRGGYTF
CDR3nt: TGTGCCAGCAGCAAGTACAGGGGTGGCTACACCTTC

j_gene: TRBJ2-7
v_gene: TRBV11-2
abundance: many
d_gene: NA
CDR3aa: CASSQISGLSYEQYF
CDR3nt: TGTGCCAGCAGCCAAATCAGCGGACTCTCCTACGAGCAGTACTTC

j_gene: TRBJ2-1
v_gene: TRBV6-2/TRBV6-3
abundance: few
d_gene: NA
CDR3aa: CAASWIARDNEQFF
CDR3nt: TGTGCCGCCTCTTGGATAGCGAGGGACAATGAGCAGTTCTTC

j_gene: TRBJ1-4
v_gene: TRBV15
abundance: NA
d_gene: NA
CDR3aa: CATSRWGSDEKLFF
CDR3nt: TGTGCCACCAGCAGGTGGGGTTCCGATGAAAAACTGTTTTTT

j_gene: TRBJ2-1
v_gene: TRBV20-1
abundance: NA
d_gene: NA
CDR3aa: CSAGAQTNEQFF
CDR3nt: TGCAGTGCTGGGGCCCAGACCAATGAGCAGTTCTTC

j_gene: TRBJ1-2
v_gene: TRBV28
abundance: NA
d_gene: TRBD1
CDR3aa: CASIQTGGGGYTF
CDR3nt: TGTGCCAGCATCCAAACAGGGGGTGGTGGCTACACCTTC

j_gene: TRBJ1-2
v_gene: TRBV29-1
abundance: few
d_gene: NA
CDR3aa: CSVERLYGYTF
CDR3nt: TGCAGCGTTGAACGGCTCTATGGCTACACCTTC

j_gene: TRBJ1-2
v_gene: TRBV19
abundance: NA
d_gene: TRBD1
CDR3aa: CASLPGGLYYGYTF
CDR3nt: TGTGCCAGTCTACCAGGGGGCCTATACTATGGCTACACCTTC

j_gene: TRBJ2-5
v_gene: TRBV9
abundance: NA
d_gene: NA
CDR3aa: CARKRGQGEETQYF
CDR3nt: TGTGCCAGAAAGCGTGGGCAGGGTGAAGAGACCCAGTACTTC

j_gene: TRBJ2-7
v_gene: TRBV5-8
abundance: NA
d_gene: NA
CDR3aa: CASSLRQRSYEQYF
CDR3nt: TGTGCCAGCAGCTTGAGACAGCGCTCCTACGAGCAGTACTTC

j_gene: TRBJ1-2
v_gene: TRBV19
abundance: NA
d_gene: NA
CDR3aa: CASRSSHDYGYTF
CDR3nt: TGTGCCAGTAGGAGTTCCCATGACTATGGCTACACCTTC

j_gene: TRBJ1-4
v_gene: TRBV15
abundance: NA
d_gene: NA
CDR3aa: CATSRQAGLNEKLFF
CDR3nt: TGTGCCACCAGCAGGCAAGCCGGATTGAATGAAAAACTGTTTTTT

j_gene: TRBJ2-2
v_gene: TRBV6-2/TRBV6-3
abundance: few
d_gene: NA
CDR3aa: CASRPTGNTGELFF
CDR3nt: TGTGCCAGCAGACCCACAGGGAACACCGGGGAGCTGTTTTTT

j_gene: TRBJ1-3
v_gene: TRBV6-1
abundance: few
d_gene: NA
CDR3aa: CASSEAGWVSGNTIYF
CDR3nt: TGTGCCAGCAGTGAAGCGGGCTGGGTCTCTGGAAACACCATATATTTT

j_gene: TRBJ2-7
v_gene: TRBV5-1
abundance: NA
d_gene: NA
CDR3aa: CASSPSGAYTYEQYF
CDR3nt: TGCGCCAGCAGCCCGTCGGGGGCTTACACCTACGAGCAGTACTTC

j_gene: TRBJ1-1
v_gene: TRBV11-2
abundance: few
d_gene: NA
CDR3aa: CASSHSGNTEAFF
CDR3nt: TGTGCCAGCAGCCACTCGGGGAATACTGAAGCTTTCTTT

j_gene: TRBJ2-7
v_gene: TRBV12-3/TRBV12-4
abundance: NA
d_gene: NA
CDR3aa: CASSLASSLGEQYF
CDR3nt: TGTGCCAGCAGTTTAGCGTCTTCCTTGGGAGAGCAGTACTTC

j_gene: TRBJ2-7
v_gene: TRBV28
abundance: few
d_gene: NA
CDR3aa: CASSSPPSYYEQYF
CDR3nt: TGTGCCAGCAGTTCCCCCCCCTCTTACTACGAGCAGTACTTC

j_gene: TRBJ1-5
v_gene: TRBV21-1
abundance: many
d_gene: NA
CDR3aa: CASRPDRGFTHF
CDR3nt: TGTGCCAGCAGACCCGACAGGGGATTTACACATTTT